The source of this TCR beta chain is a study of cytomegalovirus exposure and HLA in healthy donors. Amplification used 60 Vbeta primers and 13 Jbeta primers. Sequencing used immunoSEQ multiplex PCR; TCRdb keeps in-frame clones, though not all of them. The sample comprises roughly 150,000 clones, 70% to 85% of which are singletons, and 5% to 8.5% rests with the top ten. Overall study findings and caveats: Many donors shared some public TCRs, even though most TCR sequences were rare.

There are 15 residues in the CDR3. V lost 0 bases, J lost 7 bases, and 12 bases lay in between. Germline CDR1 LNHNV, CDR2 YYDKDF (reference sequence). This clone was seen only a few times. Antigen specificity is unknown. Material: PBMCs. This TCR was sampled from a man aged 35 to 55 in good health and CMV-seropositive. The rearrangement links TRBV15 to TRBJ2-2; maybe TRBD2 (5 bases). The chain's CDR3 is CATSREDGIYGELFF. The CDR3 region has the DNA TGTGCCACCAGCAGAGAGGACGGGATTTACGGGGAGCTGTTTTTT.